This TCR beta chain was identified in a study of long-term antiretroviral therapy in people with HIV. The CDR3 consists of 13 residues. Trimming took off 7 bases at V and 0 bases at J, with 12 bases between the two ends. CDR1 and CDR2 (germline): GTSNPN, SVGIG (reference sequence). Survey-level immunoSEQ v3.0 assays were run. Produced via immunoSEQ multiplex PCR; TCRdb's table is partial and in-frame only. Of roughly 12,000 clones in the sample, nearly 85% were seen once. In each sample, about 0.95-11 million cryopreserved PBMC were present before DNA extraction. This chain connects TRBV30 to TRBJ1-2; no clear D gene. The material sequenced was unsorted PBMCs, taken 3.4 years after starting antiretroviral therapy. The TCR sequence derives from a man in his forties with HIV. CDR3 bases: TGTGCCTTCCCCACCGGGACTAACTATGGCTACACCTTC. Protein sequence: CAFPTGTNYGYTF.